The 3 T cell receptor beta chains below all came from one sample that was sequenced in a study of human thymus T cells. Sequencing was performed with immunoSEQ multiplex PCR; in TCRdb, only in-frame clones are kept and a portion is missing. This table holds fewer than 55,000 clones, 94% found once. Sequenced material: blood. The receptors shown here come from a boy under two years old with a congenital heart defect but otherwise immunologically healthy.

Here the CDR3 DNA reads TGTGCCAGCAGCTTATGGCCCGACCATCTAGCGGGGGTTGCCTACGAGCAGTACTTC. Amino acid sequence: CASSLWPDHLAGVAYEQYF. The V and J genes are TRBV7-2 and TRBJ2-7, with TRBD2 matching over 10 bases. The length of the CDR3 is 19 residues. V lost 2 bases, J lost 2 bases, and 15 bases stayed unmatched. Germline V gene lookup returns CDR1 SGHTA and CDR2 FQGNSA.

The CDR3 DNA reads TGTGCCATCAGTGACACTAACTATGGCTACACCTTC. Protein sequence: CAISDTNYGYTF. The chain couples TRBV10-3 to TRBJ1-2; D gene ambiguous. Germline V CDR1 and CDR2: ENHRY, SYGVKD. The CDR3 extends over 12 amino acids. Deletions cut 3 bases from V and 0 bases from J, with 2 bases between.

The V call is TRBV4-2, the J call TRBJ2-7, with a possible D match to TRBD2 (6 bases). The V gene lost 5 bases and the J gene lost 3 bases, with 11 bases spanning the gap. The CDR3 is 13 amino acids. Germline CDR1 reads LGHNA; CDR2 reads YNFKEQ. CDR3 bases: TGTGCCAGCAGCGGGACTGGTAACTACGAGCAGTACTTC. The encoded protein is CASSGTGNYEQYF.